These 20 T cell receptor beta chains were sequenced from one sample in a study of PD-L1 blockade in urothelial cancer. Using immunoSEQ multiplex PCR, the repertoire was profiled, and TCRdb retains in-frame clones only, with some absent. Among roughly 120,000 clones, roughly 84% were seen once, and the ten largest hold roughly 3.2%. Documented time point: pretreatment peripheral blood. Sequenced here: PBMCs, sampled around atezolizumab (anti-PD-L1) treatment. These receptors all stem from a man between 50 and 59 years old with urothelial cancer.

On this clone itself: An end of the junction does not agree with germline; a read error may underlie this. CDR3 amino acids: CASAPTGVEGYTF. CDR3 sequence (DNA): TGTGCCAGCGCACCGACAGGGGTGGAAGGCTACACCTTC. V gene TRBV18 combines with J gene TRBJ1-2; 8 bases are a match to TRBD1. This CDR3 has 13 residues. Germline assignment: CDR1 KGHSH and CDR2 LQKENI.

The chain is built from TRBV28 and TRBJ1-4, with D perhaps TRBD1 (6 bases). The CDR3 consists of 15 residues. Germline CDR1 MDHEN, CDR2 SYDVKM. The germline V and J ends were trimmed by 8 bases and 5 bases, with 18 bases remaining between them. CDR3 residues: CASGGGPRGNEKLFF. DNA for the CDR3: TGTGCCAGCGGGGGGGGGCCCCGGGGGAATGAAAAACTGTTTTTT.

The V and J genes are TRBV6-1 and TRBJ1-2, with a weak D call TRBD1 (5 bases). Trimming took 7 bases from V and 0 from J, leaving 15 bases between them. Germline-derived CDR1 and CDR2 are MNHNS and SASEGT. The CDR3 totals 15 residues. DNA of the CDR3: TGTGCCAGCATTAAACGGACAAAGCCTAACTATGGCTACACCTTC. It is translated as CASIKRTKPNYGYTF.

The CDR3 region is CASRGNGYEQYF. The CDR3 DNA is TGTGCCAGCCGAGGGAACGGGTACGAGCAGTACTTC. The V and J genes are TRBV27 and TRBJ2-7, with D possibly TRBD2 on 5 matching bases. The ends were cut back, 8 bases at V and 4 bases at J, with 12 bases in the middle. Per the germline V gene, CDR1 is MNHEY and CDR2 is SMNVEV (reference sequence). This CDR3 spans 12 amino acids.

V and J are TRBV15 and TRBJ2-7, with TRBD2 matching 12 bases. Germline V gene sequence: CDR1 LNHNV, CDR2 YYDKDF (reference sequence). The V gene end was trimmed by 5 bases and the J gene end by 2 bases; junction bases not matched to a gene: 10. The CDR3 length is 17 residues. The CDR3, as DNA: TGTGCCACCAGCCCCAGACTAGCGGGAGCCGGCCCCTACGAGCAGTACTTC. The encoded protein is CATSPRLAGAGPYEQYF. Supplemented by reference TRBV15 and TRBJ2-7, the full variable domain reads DAMVIQNPRYQVTQFGKPVTLSCSQTLNHNVMYWYQQKSSQAPKLLFHYYDKDFNNEADTPDNFQSRRPNTSFCFLDIRSPGLGDTAMYLCATSPRLAGAGPYEQYFGPGTRLTVT.

This chain links TRBV18 with TRBJ2-1; D gene unclear. CDR3 length equals 14 residues. V was cut by 3 bases and J by 6 bases, with 12 bases left in between. Germline values: CDR1 KGHSH, CDR2 LQKENI. Written as DNA, the CDR3 is TGTGCCAGCTCACCCTCGGGTTTGATCAATGAGCAGTTCTTC. Translation gives CASSPSGLINEQFF.

The chain uses TRBV5-4 and TRBJ2-5; tentatively, D is TRBD1 (6 bases). This CDR3 spans 12 amino acids. The V gene's germline CDR1 is SGHNT and CDR2 YYREEE (reference sequence). V was cut by 4 bases and J by 8 bases, with 12 bases left in between. The CDR3: CASSRTGSTQYF. The CDR3 DNA reads as TGTGCCAGCAGCAGAACAGGGAGCACCCAGTACTTC.

The V and J genes are TRBV7-8 and TRBJ1-5; weak D call: TRBD1 (5 bases). Germline CDR1 SGHVS, CDR2 FQNEAQ. This CDR3 contains 14 residues. Deletions cut 5 bases from V and 5 bases from J, with 13 bases between. The CDR3 DNA follows: TGTGCCAGCAGCAAAGGGGTCAGGTATCAGCCCCAGCATTTT. Amino acids: CASSKGVRYQPQHF. Based on the CDR3 plus reference TRBV7-8 and TRBJ1-5, the full variable domain is GAGVSQSPRYKVAKRGQDVALRCDPISGHVSLFWYQQALGQGPEFLTYFQNEAQLDKSGLPSDRFFAERPEGSVSTLKIQRTQQEDSAVYLCASSKGVRYQPQHFGDGTRLSIL.

V and J are TRBV28 and TRBJ1-4, with 12 bases that match TRBD1. Germline loops: CDR1 MDHEN, CDR2 SYDVKM. The CDR3 covers 15 residues. V was clipped by 7 bases and J by 10 bases; unmatched bases: 10. CDR3: CASTTLGTGGRKLFF. The CDR3 nucleotides read TGTGCCAGCACCACTCTTGGGACAGGGGGCAGAAAACTGTTTTTT.

The rearrangement joins TRBV15 to TRBJ1-5; 7 bases fit TRBD1. This CDR3 is built from 14 residues. Germline V CDR1 and CDR2: LNHNV, YYDKDF (reference sequence). V lost 4 bases, J lost 4 bases, and 4 bases stayed unmatched. The CDR3 sequence: CATSTGTANQPQHF. CDR3 nucleotide sequence: TGTGCCACCAGCACCGGGACAGCGAATCAGCCCCAGCATTTT.

This clone was seen a handful of times. This chain joins TRBV7-9 and TRBJ2-5; D is perhaps TRBD2 (6 bases). The CDR3 is 13 residues long. V was trimmed by 5 bases and J by 3 bases, leaving 10 bases between them. Per germline, CDR1 SEHNR and CDR2 FQNEAQ (reference sequence). In DNA, the CDR3 is TGTGCCAGCAGCGCTAGCGTAAAAGAGACCCAGTACTTC. Translating it yields CASSASVKETQYF.

CDR3 amino acids: CATSRGLSGGRGDTQYF. For the CDR3, the DNA is TGTGCCACCAGCAGAGGATTATCAGGGGGCCGGGGGGATACGCAGTATTTT. The chain employs TRBV15 and TRBJ2-3; 8 nucleotides line up with TRBD1. The CDR3 has 17 residues. Germline lookup yields CDR1 LNHNV and CDR2 YYDKDF (reference sequence). V was clipped by 1 base and J by 6 bases; unmatched bases: 12.

This CDR3 reads CASSLKYEFEQFF. The CDR3 DNA is TGTGCCAGCAGTTTAAAGTACGAGTTTGAGCAGTTCTTC. The chain couples TRBV27 to TRBJ2-1; D gene ambiguous. The length of the CDR3 is 13 residues. Deletions cut 2 bases from V and 9 bases from J, with 11 bases between. Germline CDR1 is MNHEY and CDR2 is SMNVEV (reference sequence).

This chain connects TRBV5-1 to TRBJ2-3, with 7 positions matching TRBD2. The CDR3 is 17 amino acids. With V trimmed by 0 bases and J by 2 bases, 9 bases remained unmatched. Germline V gene data show CDR1 as SGHRS and CDR2 as YFSETQ. The DNA of the CDR3 is TGCGCCAGCAGCTTGGTGGGCCTAGCGGAGATCACAGATACGCAGTATTTT. Protein: CASSLVGLAEITDTQYF. The full variable domain, in which reference TRBV5-1 and TRBJ2-3 provide the parts outside the CDR3, is KAGVTQTPRYLIKTRGQQVTLSCSPISGHRSVSWYQQTPGQGLQFLFEYFSETQRNKGNFPGRFSGRQFSNSRSEMNVSTLELGDSALYLCASSLVGLAEITDTQYFGPGTRLTVL.

The gene calls are TRBV4-2 and TRBJ1-6; 9 bases line up with TRBD1. The germline gives CDR1 LGHNA, CDR2 YNFKEQ. This CDR3 is 16 amino acids long. Trimming removed 0 bases from V and 8 bases from J; junction bases left unmatched: 5. Here the CDR3 DNA reads TGTGCCAGCAGCCAAGATCAGGGGACAGGGTATTCACCCCTCCACTTT. Its protein product is CASSQDQGTGYSPLHF.

The chain combines TRBV7-2 with TRBJ2-2; 11 bases are shared with TRBD2. J gave up 7 bases and V 2 bases, and 6 bases lay outside the gene matches. The CDR3 contains 16 residues. Germline loops: CDR1 SGHTA, CDR2 FQGNSA. The CDR3 reads CASSLFGTSGGGELFF. The DNA of the CDR3 is TGTGCCAGCAGCTTATTTGGGACTAGCGGCGGCGGGGAGCTGTTTTTT.

This sequence joins TRBV7-3 and TRBJ2-1; possible D gene TRBD1, 6 bases. The V and J ends lost 5 bases and 7 bases respectively, with 12 bases between them. The CDR3 covers 13 residues. The germline gives CDR1 SGHTA, CDR2 FQGTGA. The CDR3 loop reads CASSPDRSNEQFF. CDR3 DNA: TGTGCCAGCAGCCCAGACAGGTCGAATGAGCAGTTCTTC.

This clone was picked up one time. The CDR3 region is CASKPGFSTDTQYF. DNA of the CDR3: TGTGCCAGCAAGCCGGGGTTTAGCACAGATACGCAGTATTTT. V gene TRBV6-6 combines with J gene TRBJ2-3; D may be TRBD2 (5 bases). Per germline, CDR1 MNHNY and CDR2 SVGAGI (reference sequence). The CDR3 contains 14 residues. The ends were cut back, 7 bases at V and 0 bases at J, with 11 bases in the middle.

The V and J genes are TRBV4-1 and TRBJ2-2; TRBD2 aligns across 10 bases. This CDR3 region has 17 residues. V was clipped by 2 bases and J by 6 bases; unmatched bases: 9. Germline values: CDR1 MGHRA, CDR2 YSYEKL. The CDR3 DNA follows: TGCGCCAGCAGCCAAATTAATCTAGCGGGAGCGGCCGGGGAGCTGTTTTTT. This encodes CASSQINLAGAAGELFF.

V is TRBV11-2 and J is TRBJ2-7; 8 nucleotides align to TRBD1. The germline V gene has CDR1 SGHAT and CDR2 FQNNGV. The CDR3 contains 15 residues. V lost 5 bases, J lost 9 bases, and 15 bases stayed unmatched. CDR3 residues: CASSVGTGNPKGQYF. The CDR3 DNA is TGTGCCAGCAGCGTCGGGACAGGCAATCCGAAAGGGCAGTACTTC. Combining the CDR3 with reference TRBV11-2 and TRBJ2-7 gives the whole variable domain EAGVAQSPRYKIIEKRQSVAFWCNPISGHATLYWYQQILGQGPKLLIQFQNNGVVDDSQLPKDRFSAERLKGVDSTLKIQPAKLEDSAVYLCASSVGTGNPKGQYFGPGTRLTVT.